Listed here are 7 T cell receptor beta chains from one sample, sequenced in a study of blood T cell repertoires in COVID-19. The data were produced by immunoSEQ multiplex PCR, yet TCRdb's version contains in-frame clones alone and is incomplete. Altogether tens of thousands of clones are present, approximately 90% being singletons, with the ten largest covering around 4.5%. The sample consisted of peripheral blood. All receptors come from a woman aged 80 or older with active COVID-19.

The chain combines TRBV28 with TRBJ2-4, with 8 bases fitting TRBD1. Trimming took 8 bases from V and 5 from J; bases not matched to a gene: 14. CDR3 length: 16 residues. Germline lookup yields CDR1 MDHEN and CDR2 SYDVKM. The CDR3 loop is CASPNPDREDENIQYF. The CDR3 DNA sequence: TGTGCCAGCCCGAATCCGGACAGGGAAGACGAAAACATTCAGTACTTC.

The J gene is TRBJ2-1, the V gene TRBV5-8; TRBD1 aligns across 10 bases. Germline loops: CDR1 SGHTS, CDR2 YDEGEE. The V gene end was trimmed by 0 bases and the J gene end by 9 bases; junction bases not matched to a gene: 12. The CDR3 runs to 17 residues. The CDR3 loop is CASSLDRRGQGISEQFF. In DNA, the CDR3 is TGTGCCAGCAGCTTGGATAGGCGGGGACAGGGGATCAGTGAGCAGTTCTTC.

The genes are TRBV7-9 and TRBJ2-2; D call uncertain. CDR1 and CDR2 (germline): SEHNR, FQNEAQ (reference sequence). The CDR3 consists of 12 residues. V lost 2 bases and J 13 bases, leaving 11 bases between the germline ends. The CDR3 DNA reads TGTGCCAGCAGCTTAATGCCCGGAGCGCTGTTTTTT. Protein: CASSLMPGALFF.

The chain's CDR3 is CASSVLAGGPDTQYF. CDR3 nucleotide sequence: TGTGCCAGCAGCGTACTAGCGGGAGGGCCAGATACGCAGTATTTT. V is TRBV7-9 and J is TRBJ2-3; 13 bases fit TRBD2. The V segment lost 5 bases and the J segment 4 bases; nucleotides outside the gene matches: 3. Germline CDR1 reads SEHNR; CDR2 reads FQNEAQ (reference sequence). The CDR3 consists of 15 residues.

CDR3: CASSFGDSHSGNTIYF. The CDR3 DNA reads TGCGCCAGCAGCTTTGGGGACAGCCACTCTGGAAACACCATATATTTT. V is TRBV5-1 and J is TRBJ1-3; 7 positions agree with TRBD1. Trimming removed 2 bases from V and 0 bases from J; junction bases left unmatched: 5. The V gene's germline CDR1 is SGHRS and CDR2 YFSETQ. This CDR3 region has 16 residues.

In DNA form, the CDR3 reads TGTGCCAGCAGCAGGTCCCTAAGGACTAATGAAAAACTGTTTTTT. This translates into CASSRSLRTNEKLFF. The rearrangement joins TRBV6-5 to TRBJ1-4; D is ambiguous. Trimming took off 6 bases at V and 2 bases at J, with 13 bases between the two ends. Germline V gene lookup returns CDR1 MNHEY and CDR2 SVGAGI. CDR3 length: 15 residues.

This clone was found once. The genes are TRBV19 and TRBJ2-3, with 7 bases identical to TRBD2. Trimming at V came to 5 bases and at J to 4 bases, leaving 3 bases not matched to a gene. CDR1 is LNHDA, CDR2 SQIVND, per germline (reference sequence). CDR3 length: 13 amino acids. CDR3 nucleotide sequence: TGTGCCAGTAGTGTGACTAGCCCAGATACGCAGTATTTT. It is translated as CASSVTSPDTQYF.